The 19 T cell receptor beta chains below all came from one sample that was sequenced in a study of Ad26.COV2.S vaccination and SARS-CoV-2 variants. Treatment denoted: roughly 19 received Ad26.COV2.S at low or high dose, single or two shots; about 5 received placebo; per-sample allocation not given. Day 63 after the first vaccine or placebo injection was the time point for sampling. Repertoires were generated with immunoSEQ multiplex PCR, while TCRdb's copy carries only in-frame clones and drops some. The sample consists of 440,000 or so clones, roughly 88% of them appearing once. The source was peripheral blood, collected in a trial of Ad26.COV2.S vaccine versus placebo. Receptors were obtained from a person between 18 and 60 years old who received the Ad26.COV2.S COVID-19 vaccine or a placebo.

The chain recombines TRBV7-3 with TRBJ2-3; TRBD2 aligns across 8 bases. This CDR3 spans 16 amino acids. J gave up 1 base and V 3 bases, and 6 bases lay outside the gene matches. The V gene's germline CDR1 is SGHTA and CDR2 FQGTGA. The CDR3 sequence is CASSFGGTRGTDTQYF. The CDR3 DNA follows: TGTGCCAGCAGCTTTGGTGGGACTAGGGGCACAGATACGCAGTATTTT.

This chain connects TRBV3-1 (or the pseudogene TRBV3-2) to TRBJ2-5, with D unresolved. V shed 1 base and J shed 5 bases, with 5 bases lying between them. This CDR3 contains 12 residues. CDR1 is LGHDT, CDR2 YNNKEL, per germline (reference sequence). The CDR3 region is CASSQAVETQYF. In DNA form, the CDR3 reads TGTGCCAGCAGCCAAGCAGTGGAGACCCAGTACTTC.

The V and J genes are TRBV4-1 and TRBJ2-1, with TRBD2 matching 7 bases. With V trimmed by 3 bases and J by 9 bases, 5 bases remained unmatched. Germline CDR1 reads MGHRA; CDR2 reads YSYEKL. This CDR3 is 13 amino acids long. The chain's CDR3 is CASSHPGGIEQFF. In DNA, the CDR3 is TGCGCCAGCAGCCACCCGGGAGGAATTGAGCAGTTCTTC.

The rearrangement joins TRBV18 to TRBJ2-5; D possibly matches TRBD1 or TRBD2 (6 bases each). Germline V gene lookup returns CDR1 KGHSH and CDR2 LQKENI. The CDR3 has 15 residues. Trimming removed 0 bases from V and 1 base from J, with 9 bases in between. The CDR3 nucleotides read TGTGCCAGCTCACCACCCGGGGGCCGCCAAGAGACCCAGTACTTC. Translated: CASSPPGGRQETQYF.

V gene TRBV27 combines with J gene TRBJ2-5; TRBD1 matches at 8 bases. V dropped 5 bases and J dropped 6; count of bases not matched to a gene: 14. The CDR3 contains 16 residues. Germline lookup yields CDR1 MNHEY and CDR2 SMNVEV (reference sequence). The CDR3 region is CASSPGQGRGSQTQYF. The CDR3 DNA reads as TGTGCCAGCAGTCCCGGACAGGGCAGGGGATCCCAGACCCAGTACTTC.

The V and J genes are TRBV28 and TRBJ1-6; D is unresolved. This CDR3 spans 14 amino acids. Trimming took off 11 bases at V and 0 bases at J, with 11 bases between the two ends. The germline V gene has CDR1 MDHEN and CDR2 SYDVKM. CDR3 DNA: TGTGCCTGCCTGAAAGGCTCCTATAATTCACCCCTCCACTTT. The encoded protein is CACLKGSYNSPLHF. The whole variable domain, filled in from reference TRBV28 and TRBJ1-6, reads DVKVTQSSRYLVKRTGEKVFLECVQDMDHENMFWYRQDPGLGLRLIYFSYDVKMKEKGDIPEGYSVSREKKERFSLILESASTNQTSMYLCACLKGSYNSPLHFGNGTRLTVT.

This chain connects TRBV19 to TRBJ2-1, with TRBD2 matching 9 bases. CDR1 is LNHDA and CDR2 is SQIVND in the germline V gene (reference sequence). J lost 6 bases, V lost 6 bases, and 9 bases had no gene match. CDR3 size: 15 residues. The CDR3 region is CASREAGGGSNEQFF. The CDR3 DNA reads TGTGCCAGTAGGGAAGCGGGAGGTGGATCCAATGAGCAGTTCTTC.

CDR3 nucleotides: TGTGCCATCAGGGAGCGGGAGAGGAATGAGCAGTTCTTC. Translated: CAIRERERNEQFF. This sequence joins TRBV10-3 and TRBJ2-1; TRBD2 matches 8 bases. Trimming removed 6 bases from V and 7 bases from J; junction bases left unmatched: 5. This CDR3 spans 13 amino acids. Germline V CDR1 and CDR2: ENHRY, SYGVKD.

The chain combines TRBV7-8 with TRBJ2-2, with 9 bases lining up with TRBD1. Trimming at V came to 3 bases and at J to 5 bases, leaving 7 bases not matched to a gene. CDR3 length: 16 amino acids. Germline-derived CDR1 and CDR2 are SGHVS and FQNEAQ. The CDR3 region is CASSLRGQGFTGELFF. Written as DNA, the CDR3 is TGTGCCAGCAGCTTGAGGGGACAGGGATTTACCGGGGAGCTGTTTTTT.

V and J are TRBV4-1 and TRBJ2-5; the D is unclear. The CDR3 extends over 13 amino acids. Trimming stripped 4 bases from V and 4 bases from J, with 10 bases between. The germline gives CDR1 MGHRA, CDR2 YSYEKL. The CDR3 region has the DNA TGCGCCAGCAGCCCCGCTTTGGCAGAGACCCAGTACTTC. It translates to CASSPALAETQYF.

This clone showed up just a few times. The chain couples TRBV2 to TRBJ2-7, with 9 bases lining up with TRBD1. J gave up 4 bases and V 10 bases, and 8 bases lay outside the gene matches. Germline CDR1 and CDR2: SNHLY and FYNNEI. This CDR3 is built from 13 residues. The CDR3 DNA reads TGTGCCACCTCATGGGACAGGGTGTACGAGCAGTACTTC. Its protein product is CATSWDRVYEQYF. The whole variable domain, remainder taken from reference TRBV2 and TRBJ2-7, is EPEVTQTPSHQVTQMGQEVILRCVPISNHLYFYWYRQILGQKVEFLVSFYNNEISEKSEIFDDQFSVERPDGSNFTLKIRSTKLEDSAMYFCATSWDRVYEQYFGPGTRLTVT.

The rearrangement uses TRBV6-5 and TRBJ1-4; D is unresolved. Germline assignment: CDR1 MNHEY and CDR2 SVGAGI. The ends were cut back, 9 bases at V and 7 bases at J, with 15 bases in the middle. The CDR3 contains 13 residues. DNA of the CDR3: TGTGCCAGTGGGATCGGCTTAGGTGAAAAACTGTTTTTT. It encodes CASGIGLGEKLFF.

The gene calls are TRBV5-6 and TRBJ1-1; no firm D call. Per the germline V gene, CDR1 is SGHDT and CDR2 is YYEEEE. There are 13 residues in the CDR3. V was pared by 0 bases and J by 7 bases, with 10 bases between. The CDR3 DNA is TGTGCCAGCAGCTTGGTGGCCCTTGTTGAAGCTTTCTTT. This codes for CASSLVALVEAFF.

The rearrangement links TRBV6-5 to TRBJ2-7; no clear D. Germline lookup yields CDR1 MNHEY and CDR2 SVGAGI. V was clipped by 5 bases and J by 9 bases, with 17 bases between them. The CDR3 extends over 13 amino acids. The CDR3 bases are TGTGCCAGCAGTCCCCGGAGCGCGGCCGGGCAGTACTTC. Translating it yields CASSPRSAAGQYF.

The rearrangement links TRBV4-3 to TRBJ1-5; D gene ambiguous. The ends were cut back, 4 bases at V and 3 bases at J, with 13 bases in the middle. In germline, CDR1 is LGHNA, CDR2 YSLEER. The CDR3 extends over 15 amino acids. The CDR3, as DNA: TGCGCCAGCAGCCTCGACCGCCAATACAATCAGCCCCAGCATTTT. Translating gives CASSLDRQYNQPQHF.

This chain joins TRBV23-1 and TRBJ2-2; weak D call: TRBD2 (6 bases). TRBV23-1 has ORF status, its function being uncertain. CDR3 length: 17 residues. V dropped 1 base and J dropped 1 base, with 13 bases sitting between them. The CDR3 DNA reads as TGCGCCAGCAGTCAATTGGGGTTAGCGGAGAACACCGGGGAGCTGTTTTTT. Amino acid sequence: CASSQLGLAENTGELFF.

This sequence joins TRBV5-5 and TRBJ2-7, with 10 nucleotides matching TRBD1. The CDR3 sequence is 14 residues long. V was pared by 2 bases and J by 6 bases, with 5 bases of the junction left unmatched. Per germline, CDR1 SGHKS and CDR2 YYEKEE (reference sequence). In nucleotides, the CDR3 is TGTGCCAGCAGCTTCAAGACAGGGGGCAGCGAGCAGTACTTC. Protein: CASSFKTGGSEQYF.

The chain joins TRBV2 to TRBJ1-1; TRBD1 agrees at 10 bases. With V trimmed by 5 bases and J by 1 base, 4 bases remained unmatched. Germline V gene sequence: CDR1 SNHLY, CDR2 FYNNEI. This CDR3 region has 15 residues. Here the CDR3 DNA reads TGTGCCAGCAGTCCGGGACAGGGGACGAACACTGAAGCTTTCTTT. It yields the protein CASSPGQGTNTEAFF.

This clone was observed a single time. CDR3 loop: CASSIDQGSGRPQHF. The CDR3 nucleotides are TGTGCCAGTAGTATAGATCAGGGGTCCGGTCGACCCCAGCATTTT. The chain uses TRBV19 and TRBJ1-5, with TRBD1 as a possible D gene (6 bases). The germline V gene encodes CDR1 LNHDA and CDR2 SQIVND (reference sequence). The CDR3 consists of 15 residues. The V and J ends lost 0 bases and 10 bases respectively, with 16 bases between them.